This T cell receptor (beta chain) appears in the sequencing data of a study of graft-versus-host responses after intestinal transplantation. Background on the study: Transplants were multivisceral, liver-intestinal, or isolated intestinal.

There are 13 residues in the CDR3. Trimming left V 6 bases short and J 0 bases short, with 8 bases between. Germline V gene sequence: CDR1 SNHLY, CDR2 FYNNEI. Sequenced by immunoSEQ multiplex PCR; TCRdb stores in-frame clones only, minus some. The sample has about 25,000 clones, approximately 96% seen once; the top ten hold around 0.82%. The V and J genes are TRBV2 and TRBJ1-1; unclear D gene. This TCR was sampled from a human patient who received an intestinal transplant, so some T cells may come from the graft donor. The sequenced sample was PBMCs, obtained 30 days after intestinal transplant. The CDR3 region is CASRTKLNTEAFF. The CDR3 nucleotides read TGTGCCAGCAGGACAAAGTTGAACACTGAAGCTTTCTTT.